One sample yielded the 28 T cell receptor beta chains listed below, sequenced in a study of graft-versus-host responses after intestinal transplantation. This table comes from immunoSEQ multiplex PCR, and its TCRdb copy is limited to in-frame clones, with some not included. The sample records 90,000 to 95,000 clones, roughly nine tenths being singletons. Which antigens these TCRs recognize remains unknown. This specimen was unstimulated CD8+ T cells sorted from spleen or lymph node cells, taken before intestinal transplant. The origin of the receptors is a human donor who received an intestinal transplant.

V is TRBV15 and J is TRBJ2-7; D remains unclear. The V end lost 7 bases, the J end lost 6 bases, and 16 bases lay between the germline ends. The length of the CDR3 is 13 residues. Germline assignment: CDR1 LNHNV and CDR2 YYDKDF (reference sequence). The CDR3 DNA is TGTGCCACCACCTATACTACCCACGGCGAGCAGTACTTC. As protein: CATTYTTHGEQYF. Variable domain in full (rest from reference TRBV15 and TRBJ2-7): DAMVIQNPRYQVTQFGKPVTLSCSQTLNHNVMYWYQQKSSQAPKLLFHYYDKDFNNEADTPDNFQSRRPNTSFCFLDIRSPGLGDTAMYLCATTYTTHGEQYFGPGTRLTVT.

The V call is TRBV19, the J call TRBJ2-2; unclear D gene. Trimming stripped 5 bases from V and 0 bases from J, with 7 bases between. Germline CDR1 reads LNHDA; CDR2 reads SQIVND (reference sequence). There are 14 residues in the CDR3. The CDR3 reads CASSLSANTGELFF. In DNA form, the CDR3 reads TGTGCCAGTAGTCTCTCCGCGAACACCGGGGAGCTGTTTTTT.

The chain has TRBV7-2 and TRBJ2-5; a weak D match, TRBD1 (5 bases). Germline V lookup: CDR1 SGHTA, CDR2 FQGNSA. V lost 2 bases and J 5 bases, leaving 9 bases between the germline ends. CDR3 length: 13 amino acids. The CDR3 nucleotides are TGTGCCAGCAGCTTAACCGCAGGGGAGACCCAGTACTTC. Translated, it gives CASSLTAGETQYF.

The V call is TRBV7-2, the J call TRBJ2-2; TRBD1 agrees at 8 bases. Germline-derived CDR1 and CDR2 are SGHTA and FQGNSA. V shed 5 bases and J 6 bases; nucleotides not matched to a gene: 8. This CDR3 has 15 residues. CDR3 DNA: TGTGCCAGCAGCGGCGGACAGGGTCGTTCCGGGGAGCTGTTTTTT. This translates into CASSGGQGRSGELFF.

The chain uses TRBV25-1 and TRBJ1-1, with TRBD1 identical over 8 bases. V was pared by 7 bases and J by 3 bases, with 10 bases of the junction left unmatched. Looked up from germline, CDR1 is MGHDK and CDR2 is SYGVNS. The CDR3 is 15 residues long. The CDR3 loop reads CASTLGQGGHTEAFF. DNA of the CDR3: TGTGCCAGCACTTTAGGACAGGGTGGGCACACTGAAGCTTTCTTT.

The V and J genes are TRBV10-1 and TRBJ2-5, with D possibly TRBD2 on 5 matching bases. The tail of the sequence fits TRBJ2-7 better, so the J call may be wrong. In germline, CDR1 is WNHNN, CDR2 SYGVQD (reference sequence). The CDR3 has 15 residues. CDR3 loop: CASSPNGESSYEQYF. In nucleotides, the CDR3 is TGCGCCAGCAGTCCCAATGGGGAGTCGTCCTACGAGCAGTACTTC.

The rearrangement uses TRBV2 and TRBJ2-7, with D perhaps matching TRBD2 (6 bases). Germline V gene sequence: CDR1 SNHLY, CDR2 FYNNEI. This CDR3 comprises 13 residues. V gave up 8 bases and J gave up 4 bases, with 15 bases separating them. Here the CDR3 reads CASAGRGNYEQYF. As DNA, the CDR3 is TGTGCCAGCGCGGGACGGGGAAATTACGAGCAGTACTTC.

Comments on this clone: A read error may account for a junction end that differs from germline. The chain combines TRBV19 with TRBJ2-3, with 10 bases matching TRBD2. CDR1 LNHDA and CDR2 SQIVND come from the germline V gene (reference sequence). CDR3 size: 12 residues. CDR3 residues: CASSMSSGGARF. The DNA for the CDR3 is TGTGCCAGTAGTATGTCTAGCGGGGGCGCCCGGTTT.

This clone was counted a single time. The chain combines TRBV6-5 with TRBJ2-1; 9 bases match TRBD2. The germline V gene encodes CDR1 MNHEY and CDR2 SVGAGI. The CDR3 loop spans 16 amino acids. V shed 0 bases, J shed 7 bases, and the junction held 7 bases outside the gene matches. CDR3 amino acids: CASSYSLAGGPNEQFF. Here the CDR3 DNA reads TGTGCCAGCAGTTACTCACTGGCGGGAGGGCCAAATGAGCAGTTCTTC.

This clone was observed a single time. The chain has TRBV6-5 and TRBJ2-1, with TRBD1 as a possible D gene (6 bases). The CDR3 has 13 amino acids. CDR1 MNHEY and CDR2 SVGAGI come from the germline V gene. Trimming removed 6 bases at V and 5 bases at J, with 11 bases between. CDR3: CASSLDSNNEQFF. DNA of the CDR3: TGTGCCAGCAGCCTGGACAGTAACAATGAGCAGTTCTTC.

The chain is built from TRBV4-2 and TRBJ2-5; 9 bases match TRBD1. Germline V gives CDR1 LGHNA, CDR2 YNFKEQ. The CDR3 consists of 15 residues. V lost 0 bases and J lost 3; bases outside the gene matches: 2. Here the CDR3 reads CASSQDGDREETQYF. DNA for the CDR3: TGTGCCAGCAGCCAAGACGGGGACAGGGAAGAGACCCAGTACTTC.

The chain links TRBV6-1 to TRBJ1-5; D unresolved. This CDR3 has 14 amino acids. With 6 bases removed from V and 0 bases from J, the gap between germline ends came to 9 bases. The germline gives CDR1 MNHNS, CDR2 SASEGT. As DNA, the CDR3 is TGTGCCAGCAGCCCACTAATTAGCAATCAGCCCCAGCATTTT. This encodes CASSPLISNQPQHF.

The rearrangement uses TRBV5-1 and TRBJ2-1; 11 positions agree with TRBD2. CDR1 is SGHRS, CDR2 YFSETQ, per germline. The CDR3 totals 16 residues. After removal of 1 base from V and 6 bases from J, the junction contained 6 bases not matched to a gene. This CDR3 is CASSLTSGSLGNEQFF. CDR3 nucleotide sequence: TGCGCCAGCAGCTTGACTAGCGGGAGTTTGGGCAATGAGCAGTTCTTC.

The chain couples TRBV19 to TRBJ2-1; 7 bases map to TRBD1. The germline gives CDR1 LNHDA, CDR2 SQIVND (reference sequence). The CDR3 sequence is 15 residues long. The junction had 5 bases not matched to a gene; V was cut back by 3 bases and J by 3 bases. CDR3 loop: CASSMGQGVYNEQFF. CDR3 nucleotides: TGTGCCAGTAGTATGGGTCAGGGGGTCTACAATGAGCAGTTCTTC. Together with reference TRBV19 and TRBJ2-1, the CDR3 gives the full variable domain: DGGITQSPKYLFRKEGQNVTLSCEQNLNHDAMYWYRQDPGQGLRLIYYSQIVNDFQKGDIAEGYSVSREKKESFPLTVTSAQKNPTAFYLCASSMGQGVYNEQFFGPGTRLTVL.

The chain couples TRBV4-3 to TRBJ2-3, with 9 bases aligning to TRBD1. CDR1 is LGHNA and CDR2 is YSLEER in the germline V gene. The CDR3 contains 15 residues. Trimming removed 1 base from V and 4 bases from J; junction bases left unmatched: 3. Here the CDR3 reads CASSQGDREADTQYF. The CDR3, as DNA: TGCGCCAGCAGCCAAGGGGACAGGGAAGCAGATACGCAGTATTTT.

CDR3 DNA sequence: TGTGCCAGCAGCTTAGTATGGGCTGAGCAGTACTTC. It translates to CASSLVWAEQYF. The rearrangement links TRBV7-2 to TRBJ2-7; D gene uncertain. CDR3 length: 12 amino acids. With 1 base removed from V and 7 bases from J, the gap between germline ends came to 8 bases. Germline V gene lookup returns CDR1 SGHTA and CDR2 FQGNSA. Full variable domain (rest looked up from reference TRBV7-2 and TRBJ2-7): GAGVSQSPSNKVTEKGKDVELRCDPISGHTALYWYRQSLGQGLEFLIYFQGNSAPDKSGLPSDRFSAERTGGSVSTLTIQRTQQEDSAVYLCASSLVWAEQYFGPGTRLTVT.

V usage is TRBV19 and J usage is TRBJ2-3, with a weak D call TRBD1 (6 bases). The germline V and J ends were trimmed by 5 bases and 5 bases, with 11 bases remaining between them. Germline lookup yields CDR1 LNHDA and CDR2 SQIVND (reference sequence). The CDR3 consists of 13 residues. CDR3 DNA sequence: TGTGCCAGTAGTTGGAAAGGGGGAGATACGCAGTATTTT. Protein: CASSWKGGDTQYF.

CDR3 loop: CAWSWSSYNEQFF. For the CDR3, the DNA is TGTGCCTGGAGTTGGAGCTCCTACAATGAGCAGTTCTTC. The chain couples TRBV30 to TRBJ2-1, with unresolved D. Looked up from germline, CDR1 is GTSNPN and CDR2 is SVGIG (reference sequence). CDR3 length equals 13 residues. V dropped 2 bases and J dropped 0 bases, with 5 bases sitting between them.

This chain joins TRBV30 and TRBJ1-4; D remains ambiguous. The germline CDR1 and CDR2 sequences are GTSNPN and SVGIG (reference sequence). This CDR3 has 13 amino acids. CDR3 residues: CAIGREANEKLFF. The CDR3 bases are TGTGCTATAGGAAGGGAGGCTAATGAAAAACTGTTTTTT. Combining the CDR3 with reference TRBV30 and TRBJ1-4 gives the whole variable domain SQTIHQWPATLVQPVGSPLSLECTVEGTSNPNLYWYRQAAGRGLQLLFYSVGIGQISSEVPQNLSASRPQDRQFILSSKKLLLSDSGFYLCAIGREANEKLFFGSGTQLSVL.

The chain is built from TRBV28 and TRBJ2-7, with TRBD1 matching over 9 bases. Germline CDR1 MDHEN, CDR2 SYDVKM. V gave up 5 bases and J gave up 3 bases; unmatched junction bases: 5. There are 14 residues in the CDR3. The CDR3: CASSLPGQGYEQYF. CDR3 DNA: TGTGCCAGCAGTCTTCCGGGACAGGGCTACGAGCAGTACTTC.

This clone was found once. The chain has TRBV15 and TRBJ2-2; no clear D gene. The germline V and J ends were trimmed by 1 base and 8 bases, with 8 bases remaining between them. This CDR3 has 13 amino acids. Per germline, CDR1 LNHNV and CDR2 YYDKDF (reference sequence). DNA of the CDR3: TGTGCCACCAGCAGAGTCAGTGTGGGGGAGCTGTTTTTT. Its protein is CATSRVSVGELFF.

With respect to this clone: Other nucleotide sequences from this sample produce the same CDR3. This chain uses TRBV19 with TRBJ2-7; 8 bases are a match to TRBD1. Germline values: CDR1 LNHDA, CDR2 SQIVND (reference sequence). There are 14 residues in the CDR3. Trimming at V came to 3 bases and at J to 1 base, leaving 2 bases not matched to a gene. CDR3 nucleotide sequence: TGTGCCAGTAGTATCGGGACAGGTTCCTACGAGCAGTACTTC. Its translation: CASSIGTGSYEQYF.

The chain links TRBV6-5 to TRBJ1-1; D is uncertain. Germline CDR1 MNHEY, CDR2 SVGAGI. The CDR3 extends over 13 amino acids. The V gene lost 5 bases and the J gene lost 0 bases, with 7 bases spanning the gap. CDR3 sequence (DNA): TGTGCCAGCAGTCAGAATTTGAACACTGAAGCTTTCTTT. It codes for CASSQNLNTEAFF.

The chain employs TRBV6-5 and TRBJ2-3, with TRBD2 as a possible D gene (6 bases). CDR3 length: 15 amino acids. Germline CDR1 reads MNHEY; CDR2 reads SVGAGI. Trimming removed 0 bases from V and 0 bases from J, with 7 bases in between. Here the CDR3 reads CASSYSSGSTDTQYF. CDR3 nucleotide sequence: TGTGCCAGCAGTTACTCTAGCGGTAGCACAGATACGCAGTATTTT.

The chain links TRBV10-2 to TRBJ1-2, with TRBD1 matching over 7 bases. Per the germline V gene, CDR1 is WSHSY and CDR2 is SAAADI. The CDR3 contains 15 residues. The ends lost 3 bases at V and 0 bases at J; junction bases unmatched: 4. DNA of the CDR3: TGCGCCAGCAGTGAACGGCAGGGGGCTAACTATGGCTACACCTTC. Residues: CASSERQGANYGYTF.

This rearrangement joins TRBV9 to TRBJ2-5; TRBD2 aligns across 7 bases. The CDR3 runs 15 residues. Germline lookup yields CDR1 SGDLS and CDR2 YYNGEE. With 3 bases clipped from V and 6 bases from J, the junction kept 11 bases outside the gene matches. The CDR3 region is CASSAQSGGKQTQYF. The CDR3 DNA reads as TGTGCCAGCAGCGCCCAGTCGGGGGGTAAACAGACCCAGTACTTC.

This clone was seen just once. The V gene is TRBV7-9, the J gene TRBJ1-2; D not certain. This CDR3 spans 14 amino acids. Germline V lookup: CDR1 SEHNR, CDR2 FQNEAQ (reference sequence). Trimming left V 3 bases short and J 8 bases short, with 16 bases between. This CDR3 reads CASSFVEGPFGYTF. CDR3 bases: TGTGCCAGCAGCTTCGTCGAGGGCCCCTTCGGCTACACCTTC.

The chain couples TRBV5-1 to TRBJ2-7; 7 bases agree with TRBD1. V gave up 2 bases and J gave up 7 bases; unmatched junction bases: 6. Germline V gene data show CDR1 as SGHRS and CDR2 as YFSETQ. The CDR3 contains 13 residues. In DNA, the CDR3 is TGCGCCAGCAGCTTTACAGGGGCCGGAGAGCAGTACTTC. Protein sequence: CASSFTGAGEQYF. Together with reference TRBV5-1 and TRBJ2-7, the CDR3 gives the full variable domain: KAGVTQTPRYLIKTRGQQVTLSCSPISGHRSVSWYQQTPGQGLQFLFEYFSETQRNKGNFPGRFSGRQFSNSRSEMNVSTLELGDSALYLCASSFTGAGEQYFGPGTRLTVT.